A selection of T cell receptor beta chains follows, all from one sample in a study of T cell responses to AZD1222 COVID-19 vaccine. Sequencing was performed with immunoSEQ multiplex PCR; in TCRdb, only in-frame clones are kept and a portion is missing. Of 150,000 to 200,000 clones in the sample, around nine tenths are singletons; the top ten hold around 26%. The sample in question was peripheral blood, obtained 28 days after the second AZD1222 dose. Every receptor here comes from an adult who received the AZD1222 COVID-19 vaccine. The CDR3 runs from the conserved cysteine through the conserved F or W. A D gene is named only where the DNA matches it firmly. Only part of the rows carry a size: once, few, many, or a class if the clone is expanded.

17 TRBJ1-4 TRBV5-1 - TRBD1 CASSLGQGISTNEKLFF TGCGCCAGCAGCTTGGGACAGGGGATCTCAACTAATGAAAAACTGTTTTTT
12 TRBJ2-7 TRBV6-5 once - CASSYVRGEQYF TGTGCCAGCAGTTACGTGAGAGGCGAGCAGTACTTC
16 TRBJ2-3 TRBV7-2 - - CASSSDRAGGADTQYF TGTGCCAGCAGCTCGGACAGGGCCGGGGGGGCAGATACGCAGTATTTT
11 TRBJ1-6 TRBV28 - - CASSRTRPLHF TGTGCCAGCAGCCGGACACGGCCCCTCCACTTT
15 TRBJ2-7 TRBV28 once - CASGSRGQIVYEQYF TGTGCCAGCGGCTCAAGAGGGCAAATCGTCTACGAGCAGTACTTC
15 TRBJ2-5 TRBV6-2/TRBV6-3 - - CASSFQGPPGETQYF TGTGCCAGCAGTTTCCAGGGACCCCCGGGAGAGACCCAGTACTTC
10 TRBJ2-7 TRBV25-1 - - CASSFYEQYF TGTGCCAGCAGTTTCTACGAGCAGTACTTC
15 TRBJ2-1 TRBV9 - - CASSPQHTSYNEQFF TGTGCCAGCAGCCCCCAGCATACGTCCTACAATGAGCAGTTCTTC
13 TRBJ2-3 TRBV7-3 - - CASSLPAEDTQYF TGTGCCAGCAGCCTCCCGGCGGAAGATACGCAGTATTTT
15 TRBJ1-4 TRBV28 - - CASRMGTKGTEKLFF TGTGCCAGCAGGATGGGGACAAAGGGGACTGAAAAACTGTTTTTT
14 TRBJ1-4 TRBV7-9 - TRBD1 CATLGQGAWEKLFF TGTGCCACCTTGGGGCAGGGGGCCTGGGAAAAACTGTTTTTT
12 TRBJ2-1 TRBV6-2/TRBV6-3 once - CASSYFVTRVFF TGTGCCAGCAGTTACTTCGTGACTAGAGTGTTCTTC
15 TRBJ2-2 TRBV12-5 once - CASGLVRGGTGELFF TGTGCTAGTGGTTTGGTACGGGGCGGGACCGGGGAGCTGTTTTTT
16 TRBJ2-2 TRBV28 - - CASIHLAPGRTGELFF TGTGCCAGCATCCACCTAGCCCCGGGGAGGACCGGGGAGCTGTTTTTT
15 TRBJ1-4 TRBV6-5 - - CASSSNGATNEKLFF TGTGCCAGCAGTTCCAACGGTGCAACTAATGAAAAACTGTTTTTT
15 TRBJ2-7 TRBV6-5 - TRBD2 CASRSSGRSGYEQYF TGTGCCAGCAGGTCTAGCGGGAGGTCCGGATACGAGCAGTACTTC
16 TRBJ1-5 TRBV28 - - CASSFGTLTVNQPQHF TGTGCCAGCAGTTTTGGGACACTGACAGTAAATCAGCCCCAGCATTTT
13 TRBJ2-7 TRBV11-1 once - CASSLGRNYEQYF TGTGCCAGCAGCTTGGGAAGGAACTACGAGCAGTACTTC
14 TRBJ1-1 TRBV4-2 once - CASSQDAVNTEAFF TGTGCCAGCAGCCAAGATGCAGTGAACACTGAAGCTTTCTTT
16 TRBJ1-6 TRBV23-1 - - CASSQIPERYNSPLHF TGCGCCAGCAGTCAAATCCCAGAGAGATATAATTCACCCCTCCACTTT
14 TRBJ2-7 TRBV7-2 - TRBD1 CASSPERQGYEQYF TGTGCCAGCAGCCCAGAGAGACAGGGGTACGAGCAGTACTTC
15 TRBJ2-7 TRBV30 - TRBD1 CAWSQTRQGNYEQYF TGTGCCTGGAGCCAGACAAGACAGGGGAACTACGAGCAGTACTTC
12 TRBJ2-7 TRBV28 - TRBD1 CASRAGGFEQYF TGTGCCAGCCGGGCAGGGGGCTTCGAGCAGTACTTC
13 TRBJ2-7 TRBV7-8 - - CASSFEGRYEQYF TGTGCCAGCAGCTTCGAGGGACGCTACGAGCAGTACTTC